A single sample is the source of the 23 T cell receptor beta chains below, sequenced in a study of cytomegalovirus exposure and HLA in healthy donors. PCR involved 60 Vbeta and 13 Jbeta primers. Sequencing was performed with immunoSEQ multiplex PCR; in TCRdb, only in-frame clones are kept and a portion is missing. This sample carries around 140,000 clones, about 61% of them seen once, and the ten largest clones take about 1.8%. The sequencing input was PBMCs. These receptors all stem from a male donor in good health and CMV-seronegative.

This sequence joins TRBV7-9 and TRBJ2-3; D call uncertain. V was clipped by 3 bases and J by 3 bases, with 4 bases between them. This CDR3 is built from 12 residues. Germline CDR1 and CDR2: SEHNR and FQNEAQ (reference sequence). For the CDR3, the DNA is TGTGCCAGCAGCTTCGTGACAGATACGCAGTATTTT. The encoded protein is CASSFVTDTQYF.

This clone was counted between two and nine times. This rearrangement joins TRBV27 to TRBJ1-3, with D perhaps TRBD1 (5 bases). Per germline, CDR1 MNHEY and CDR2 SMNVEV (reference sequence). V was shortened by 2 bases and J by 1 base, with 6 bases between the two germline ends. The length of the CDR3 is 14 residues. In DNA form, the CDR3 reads TGTGCCAGCAGTTTAGGGGGGTCTGGAAACACCATATATTTT. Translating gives CASSLGGSGNTIYF.

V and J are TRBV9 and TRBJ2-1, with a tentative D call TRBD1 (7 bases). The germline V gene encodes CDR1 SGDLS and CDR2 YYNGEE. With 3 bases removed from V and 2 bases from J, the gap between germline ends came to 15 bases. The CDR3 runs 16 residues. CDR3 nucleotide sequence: TGTGCCAGCAGCGCCCCGGCGGGGACAGCCTACAATGAGCAGTTCTTC. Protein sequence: CASSAPAGTAYNEQFF.

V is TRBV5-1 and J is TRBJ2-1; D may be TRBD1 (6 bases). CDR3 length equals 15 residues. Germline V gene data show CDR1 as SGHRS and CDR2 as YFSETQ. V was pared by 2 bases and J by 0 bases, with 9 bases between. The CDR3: CASSLTGSSYNEQFF. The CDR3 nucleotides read TGCGCCAGCAGCTTAACAGGGAGCTCCTACAATGAGCAGTTCTTC.

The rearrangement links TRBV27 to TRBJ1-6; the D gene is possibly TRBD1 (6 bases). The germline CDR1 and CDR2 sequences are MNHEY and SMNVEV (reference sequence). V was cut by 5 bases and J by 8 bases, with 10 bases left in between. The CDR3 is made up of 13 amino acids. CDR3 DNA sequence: TGTGCCAGCAGTCCGTACAGGGATTCACCCCTCCACTTT. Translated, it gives CASSPYRDSPLHF.

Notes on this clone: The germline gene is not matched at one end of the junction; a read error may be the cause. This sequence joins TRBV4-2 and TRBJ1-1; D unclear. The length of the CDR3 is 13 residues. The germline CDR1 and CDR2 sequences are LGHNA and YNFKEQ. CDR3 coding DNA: TGTGCCAGCACCCAAGACGTGGGAGGTCAAGCTTTCTTT. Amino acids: CASTQDVGGQAFF.

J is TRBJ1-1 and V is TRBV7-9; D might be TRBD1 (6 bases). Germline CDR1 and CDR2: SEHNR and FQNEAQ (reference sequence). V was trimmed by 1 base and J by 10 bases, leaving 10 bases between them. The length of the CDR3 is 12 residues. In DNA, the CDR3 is TGTGCCAGCAGCTTAGAGGGGGTATCAGCTTTCTTT. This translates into CASSLEGVSAFF.

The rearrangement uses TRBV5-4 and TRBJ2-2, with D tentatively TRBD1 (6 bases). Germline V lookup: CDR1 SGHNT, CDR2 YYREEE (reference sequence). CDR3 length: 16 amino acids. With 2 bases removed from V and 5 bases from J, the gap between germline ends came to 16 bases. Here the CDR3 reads CASSLPRGVGTGELFF. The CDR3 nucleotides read TGTGCCAGCAGCTTACCCAGGGGAGTAGGGACCGGGGAGCTGTTTTTT.

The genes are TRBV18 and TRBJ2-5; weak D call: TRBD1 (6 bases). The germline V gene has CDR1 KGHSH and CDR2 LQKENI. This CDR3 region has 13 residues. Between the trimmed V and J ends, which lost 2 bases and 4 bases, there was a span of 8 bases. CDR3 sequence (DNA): TGTGCCAGCTCACCAGTACAGGGAGAGACCCAGTACTTC. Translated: CASSPVQGETQYF.

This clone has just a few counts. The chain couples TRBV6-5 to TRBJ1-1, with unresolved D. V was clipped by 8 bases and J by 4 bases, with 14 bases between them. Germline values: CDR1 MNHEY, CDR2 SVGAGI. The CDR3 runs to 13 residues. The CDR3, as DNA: TGTGCCAGCCGAAGATTTCGGGGCACTGAAGCTTTCTTT. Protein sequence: CASRRFRGTEAFF.

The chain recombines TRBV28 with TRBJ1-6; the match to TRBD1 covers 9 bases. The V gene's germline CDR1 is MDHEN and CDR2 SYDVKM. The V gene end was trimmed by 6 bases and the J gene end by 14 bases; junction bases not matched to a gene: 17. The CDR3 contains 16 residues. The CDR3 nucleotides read TGTGCCAGCAGGGGACCGGGACAGGGTCTGATGGAGGCCCTCCACTTT. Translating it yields CASRGPGQGLMEALHF.

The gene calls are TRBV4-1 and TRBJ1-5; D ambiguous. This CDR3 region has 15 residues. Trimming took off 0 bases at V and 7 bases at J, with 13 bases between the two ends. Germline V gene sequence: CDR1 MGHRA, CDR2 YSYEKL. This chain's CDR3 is CASSQDGSSRQPQHF. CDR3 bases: TGCGCCAGCAGCCAAGATGGCAGTTCCAGACAGCCCCAGCATTTT.

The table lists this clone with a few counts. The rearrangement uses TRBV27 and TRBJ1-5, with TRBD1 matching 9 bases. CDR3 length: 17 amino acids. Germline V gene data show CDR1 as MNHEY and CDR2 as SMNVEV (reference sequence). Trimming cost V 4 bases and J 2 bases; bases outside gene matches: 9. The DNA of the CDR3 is TGTGCCAGCAGTTCGACCGGGACAGGGATCCGCAATCAGCCCCAGCATTTT. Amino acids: CASSSTGTGIRNQPQHF.

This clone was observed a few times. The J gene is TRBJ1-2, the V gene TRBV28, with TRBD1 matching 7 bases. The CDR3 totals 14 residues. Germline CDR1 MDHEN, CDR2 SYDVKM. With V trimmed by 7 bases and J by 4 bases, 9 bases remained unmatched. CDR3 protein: CASIPRTGIYGYTF. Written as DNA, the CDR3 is TGTGCCAGCATCCCAAGGACAGGTATCTATGGCTACACCTTC.

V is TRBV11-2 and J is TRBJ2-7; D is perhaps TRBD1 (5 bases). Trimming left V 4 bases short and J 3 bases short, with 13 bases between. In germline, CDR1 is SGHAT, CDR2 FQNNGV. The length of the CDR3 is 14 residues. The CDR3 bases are TGTGCCAGCAGCTGGTCGCAGGGTTTCTACGAGCAGTACTTC. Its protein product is CASSWSQGFYEQYF.

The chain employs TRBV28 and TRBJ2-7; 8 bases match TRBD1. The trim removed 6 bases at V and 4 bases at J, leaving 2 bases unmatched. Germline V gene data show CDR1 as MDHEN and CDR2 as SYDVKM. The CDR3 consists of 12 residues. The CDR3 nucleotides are TGTGCCAGCAGCGGGGACAGGTACGAGCAGTACTTC. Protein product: CASSGDRYEQYF. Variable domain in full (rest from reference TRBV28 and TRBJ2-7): DVKVTQSSRYLVKRTGEKVFLECVQDMDHENMFWYRQDPGLGLRLIYFSYDVKMKEKGDIPEGYSVSREKKERFSLILESASTNQTSMYLCASSGDRYEQYFGPGTRLTVT.

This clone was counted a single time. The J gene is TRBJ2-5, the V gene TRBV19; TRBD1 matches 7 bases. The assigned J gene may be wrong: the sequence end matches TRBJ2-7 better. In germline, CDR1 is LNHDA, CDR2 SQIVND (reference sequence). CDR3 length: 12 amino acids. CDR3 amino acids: CASSNRGHEQYF. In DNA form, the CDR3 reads TGTGCCAGTAGTAACAGGGGCCACGAGCAGTACTTC.

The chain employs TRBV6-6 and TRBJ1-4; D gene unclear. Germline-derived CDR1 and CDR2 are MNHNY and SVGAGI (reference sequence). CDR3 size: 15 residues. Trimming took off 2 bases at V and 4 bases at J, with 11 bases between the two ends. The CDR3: CASSYESRLNEKLFF. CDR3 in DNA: TGTGCCAGCAGTTACGAGTCCAGGCTTAATGAAAAACTGTTTTTT.

CDR3 sequence: CASSPGTGVNEQFF. DNA for the CDR3: TGTGCCAGCAGTCCCGGGACAGGGGTAAATGAGCAGTTCTTC. The V call is TRBV6-6, the J call TRBJ2-1; 10 nucleotides align to TRBD1. J lost 7 bases, V lost 5 bases, and 5 bases had no gene match. There are 14 residues in the CDR3. CDR1 and CDR2 (germline): MNHNY, SVGAGI (reference sequence).

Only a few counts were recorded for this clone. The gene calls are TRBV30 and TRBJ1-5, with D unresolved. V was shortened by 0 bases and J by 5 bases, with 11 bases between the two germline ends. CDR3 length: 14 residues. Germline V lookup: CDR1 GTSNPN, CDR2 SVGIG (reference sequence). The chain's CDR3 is CAWSVSRGDQPQHF. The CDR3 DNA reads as TGTGCCTGGAGTGTAAGCCGGGGAGATCAGCCCCAGCATTTT. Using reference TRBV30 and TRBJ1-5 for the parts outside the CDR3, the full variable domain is SQTIHQWPATLVQPVGSPLSLECTVEGTSNPNLYWYRQAAGRGLQLLFYSVGIGQISSEVPQNLSASRPQDRQFILSSKKLLLSDSGFYLCAWSVSRGDQPQHFGDGTRLSIL.

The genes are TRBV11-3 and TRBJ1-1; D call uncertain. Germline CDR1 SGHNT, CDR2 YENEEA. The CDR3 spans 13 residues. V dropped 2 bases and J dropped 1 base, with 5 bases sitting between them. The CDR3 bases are TGTGCCAGCAGCTTACAGGAGAACACTGAAGCTTTCTTT. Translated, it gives CASSLQENTEAFF.

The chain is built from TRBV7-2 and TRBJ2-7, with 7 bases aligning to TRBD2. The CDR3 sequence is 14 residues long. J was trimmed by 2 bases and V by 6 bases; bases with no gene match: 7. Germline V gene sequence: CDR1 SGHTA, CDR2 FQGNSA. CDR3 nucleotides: TGTGCCAGCAGTTGGGGGGGTGTTGCCTACGAGCAGTACTTC. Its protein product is CASSWGGVAYEQYF.

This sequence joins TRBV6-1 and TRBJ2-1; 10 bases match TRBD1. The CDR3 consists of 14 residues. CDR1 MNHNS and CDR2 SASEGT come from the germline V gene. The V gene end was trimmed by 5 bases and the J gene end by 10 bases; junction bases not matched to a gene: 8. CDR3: CASSPGTGVWEQFF. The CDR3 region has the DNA TGTGCCAGCAGTCCCGGGACAGGGGTATGGGAGCAGTTCTTC.